This TCR beta chain was captured by sequencing in a study of blood T cells in healthy people across ages. Findings of the study overall: Older age coincided with a roughly linear decline in TCR beta diversity per million T cells.

This CDR3 has 15 residues. Germline V gene lookup returns CDR1 LGHNT and CDR2 FRNRAP. The trim removed 5 bases at V and 6 bases at J, leaving 7 bases unmatched. A sample-barcoded 5' primer and a J-beta primer mix were used in a second PCR of roughly 6 to 11 cycles. All samples yielded 2.5 million or more CDR3-containing paired-end reads. TCRdb fed the 5' RACE reads into MiXCR, producing one record per CDR3 protein. This sample has about 1.1 million distinct CDR3 sequences; 35% to 40% occur once, and the top ten carry 13%. This clonotype appeared a few times. Its antigen is not identified. The receptor comes from a man between 18 and 29 years old in good health. The specimen was blood. The chain combines TRBV12-5 with TRBJ2-1; TRBD1 agrees at 10 bases. The CDR3 DNA reads TGTGCTAGTGGTCGGGGACAGGGGATAGGCAATGAGCAGTTCTTC. As protein: CASGRGQGIGNEQFF. The variable domain in full, with the rest retrieved from reference TRBV12-5 and TRBJ2-1, is DARVTQTPRHKVTEMGQEVTMRCQPILGHNTVFWYRQTMMQGLELLAYFRNRAPLDDSGMPKDRFSAEMPDATLATLKIQPSEPRDSAVYFCASGRGQGIGNEQFFGPGTRLTVL.